Here is one T cell receptor beta chain with its context. The antigen is unknown. The data stem from a study of shared clonotypes between healthy human individuals. Study-level points and caveats: The sole specimen, blood, was sampled, and tissue repertoires likely differ. A limitation of the genetic and exposure-history diversity represented arose from few donors.

Germline trimming cut 7 bases from V and 4 bases from J; bases unmatched to any gene: 8. Germline V CDR1 and CDR2: SGHTA, FQGNSA. There are 15 residues in the CDR3. Donors were healthy HIV-negative adults without recent acute infections or vaccinations. The data were produced by immunoSEQ multiplex PCR, yet TCRdb's version contains in-frame clones alone and is incomplete. The data hold 950,000 to 1,100,000 clones, with around 78% observed a single time. J is TRBJ2-1 and V is TRBV7-2, with 9 bases that match TRBD1. The clonotype comes from a young man in good health. Some clones in this sample may be carry-over from other donors' samples. The source material was memory CD4+ T cells from PBMCs. Subset here: CD45RA-negative fraction. The CDR3 here is CASTGRGQGYNEQFF. Written as DNA, the CDR3 is TGTGCCAGCACTGGGCGAGGACAGGGGTACAATGAGCAGTTCTTC. Drawing the rest from reference TRBV7-2 and TRBJ2-1, the complete variable domain is GAGVSQSPSNKVTEKGKDVELRCDPISGHTALYWYRQSLGQGLEFLIYFQGNSAPDKSGLPSDRFSAERTGGSVSTLTIQRTQQEDSAVYLCASTGRGQGYNEQFFGPGTRLTVL.